The text below deals with one T cell receptor beta chain. The source of the sample is a study of beta chain features in type 1 diabetes. Sequencing targeted expressed TCRB transcripts, as all isolated RNA had been reverse transcribed. Regulatory, naive and central memory T cell samples averaged about 3.5 million reads. Sequencing used immunoSEQ multiplex PCR; TCRdb keeps in-frame clones, though not all of them. The repertoire includes 350,000 to 450,000 clones, approximately 14% of them detected once, and 0.035% to 0.04% sits in the top ten. Germline-derived CDR1 and CDR2 are SQVTM and ANQGSEA. CDR3 length: 12 amino acids. Trimming removed 4 bases from V and 4 bases from J, with 8 bases in between.

The V and J genes are TRBV29-1 and TRBJ1-5; D gene unclear. The TCR was taken from a man in his thirties or forties in good health. The sample taken for sequencing was naive CD4+ T cells from blood. CDR3 sequence (DNA): TGCAGCGTTGCGTCGGGGAATCAGCCCCAGCATTTT. Its protein product is CSVASGNQPQHF. The complete variable domain, with remaining parts taken from reference TRBV29-1 and TRBJ1-5, reads SAVISQKPSRDICQRGTSLTIQCQVDSQVTMMFWYRQQPGQSLTLIATANQGSEATYESGFVIDKFPISRPNLTFSTLTVSNMSPEDSSIYLCSVASGNQPQHFGDGTRLSIL.